Shown below are 5 T cell receptor beta chains from a single sample sequenced in a study of blood T cell repertoires in COVID-19. Method: immunoSEQ multiplex PCR; TCRdb's copy keeps in-frame clones and lacks some. The repertoire includes about 97,000 clones, approximately 82% of them detected once, and around 9.3% sits in the top ten. Sequenced material: peripheral blood. Receptors originate from a man aged 65 to 85 with acute or convalescent COVID-19.

The chain couples TRBV2 to TRBJ1-1; D remains ambiguous. Trimming took 8 bases from V and 4 from J, leaving 11 bases between them. CDR1 and CDR2 from the germline V gene are SNHLY and FYNNEI. The CDR3 extends over 12 amino acids. CDR3 protein: CASRTGFTEAFF. CDR3 DNA: TGTGCCAGCCGAACGGGGTTCACTGAAGCTTTCTTT.

The V call is TRBV14, the J call TRBJ1-2; D is undetermined. Germline V gene data show CDR1 as SGHDN and CDR2 as FVKESK. The V end was cut by 4 bases, the J end by 3 bases, with 12 bases between. CDR3 size: 14 residues. The CDR3 protein is CASSRIDNYYGYTF. The CDR3 DNA follows: TGTGCCAGCAGCCGAATCGACAACTACTATGGCTACACCTTC.

DNA of the CDR3: TGCGCCAGCAGCCAAGATGGACAGGGGCATCAGCCCCAGCATTTT. It is translated as CASSQDGQGHQPQHF. The chain links TRBV4-1 to TRBJ1-5; 9 positions match TRBD1. Losses at the gene ends were 0 bases for V and 5 bases for J; bases not matched to a gene: 2. The CDR3 runs to 15 residues. Germline CDR1 and CDR2: MGHRA and YSYEKL.

V and J are TRBV3-1 (or the pseudogene TRBV3-2) and TRBJ2-1; a possible D gene is TRBD1 (6 bases). The CDR3 spans 15 residues. Germline V gene lookup returns CDR1 LGHDT and CDR2 YNNKEL (reference sequence). The ends were cut back, 2 bases at V and 10 bases at J, with 18 bases in the middle. The DNA for the CDR3 is TGTGCCAGCAGCCAAATGGCGCAGGGGTCACAGGAGCAGTTCTTC. Amino acid sequence: CASSQMAQGSQEQFF.

The genes are TRBV5-1 and TRBJ1-6, with 7 bases that match TRBD1. Trimming took 3 bases from V and 6 from J; bases not matched to a gene: 3. There are 14 residues in the CDR3. Germline V gene sequence: CDR1 SGHRS, CDR2 YFSETQ. The CDR3 DNA reads TGCGCCAGCAGCTCCGGGACAGCTAATTCACCCCTCCACTTT. It specifies CASSSGTANSPLHF. The full variable domain, in which reference TRBV5-1 and TRBJ1-6 provide the parts outside the CDR3, is KAGVTQTPRYLIKTRGQQVTLSCSPISGHRSVSWYQQTPGQGLQFLFEYFSETQRNKGNFPGRFSGRQFSNSRSEMNVSTLELGDSALYLCASSSGTANSPLHFGNGTRLTVT.